There are many counts of the clone carrying this TCR beta chain. One entry per CDR3 protein, called by TCRdb with MiXCR from the 5' RACE reads. The data contain some 43,000 distinct CDR3 sequences, 9.5% to 15% of them singletons. These data come from a study of neurological immune-mediated disorders. Time point in this sample: longitudinal time-point 3. V trimming: 4 bases; J trimming: 5 bases; junction bases outside the gene matches: 11. The CDR3 consists of 16 residues. Per germline, CDR1 SGHRS and CDR2 YFSETQ. What was sequenced was PBMCs. The chain recombines TRBV5-1 with TRBJ2-5, with TRBD1 identical over 10 bases. The receptor was derived from a male donor with HTLV-1-associated myelopathy (HAM/TSP). The CDR3 DNA follows: TGCGCCAGCAGCCCGGGTTTGGACAGGGGGTTCGAGACCCAGTACTTC. It is translated as CASSPGLDRGFETQYF.